The present T cell receptor (beta chain) was sequenced within a study of cytomegalovirus exposure and HLA in healthy donors. About the research overall: A prior study identified 100 million to 130 million unique TCR beta sequences from 200 million or so T cells. Study-wide results and caveats: Researchers reported from a later analysis that most CMV-associated TCR beta chains appeared HLA-restricted. Some V segments, TRBV6-2 and TRBV6-3 among them, were indistinguishable and were therefore excluded.

Healthy bone marrow donors made up the donors. This clone was seen a single time. The antigen remains unidentified. The study ran its PCR with 60 Vbeta and 13 Jbeta primers. Profiled with immunoSEQ multiplex PCR; TCRdb holds only in-frame clones, not every one. The table shows approximately 100,000 clones, with about a tenth occurring only once. The junction had 10 bases not matched to a gene; V was cut back by 2 bases and J by 9 bases. Germline V lookup: CDR1 LNHDA, CDR2 SQIVND (reference sequence). This CDR3 has 17 amino acids. Input material: PBMCs. The chain uses TRBV19 and TRBJ2-1, with 13 nucleotides matching TRBD2. This TCR came from a man in his fifties in good health and CMV-seropositive. As DNA, the CDR3 is TGTGCCAGTAGTATAACCGGGACTAGCGGGAATAGGGGTGAGCAGTTCTTC. Translation gives CASSITGTSGNRGEQFF.